This is a list of T cell receptor beta chains from one sample in a study of cytomegalovirus exposure and HLA in healthy donors. Sequencing used immunoSEQ multiplex PCR; TCRdb keeps in-frame clones, though not all of them. The table has under 200,000 clones, 65% to 90% seen once. Sequencing used PBMCs. These receptors all stem from a human donor in good health. CDR3s include the opening cysteine and the closing phenylalanine or tryptophan. D genes are given only for firm matches. Clone size is not always given. Where it is, it says once, few, many or a class for expanded clones.

d_call cdr3_length j_call v_call clone_size cdr3_aa cdr3_nt
NA 15 TRBJ1-1 TRBV6-5 NA CASSWGLKENTEAFF TGTGCCAGCAGTTGGGGACTCAAGGAGAACACTGAAGCTTTCTTT
TRBD2 11 TRBJ2-1 TRBV20-1 NA CSAGLAGQQFF TGCAGTGCTGGACTAGCGGGGCAGCAGTTCTTC
NA 11 TRBJ2-3 TRBV20-1 NA CSARSTDTQYF TGCAGTGCCCGGAGCACAGATACGCAGTATTTT
TRBD1 17 TRBJ1-3 TRBV7-2 NA CASSRSTGWGSGNTIYF TGTGCCAGCAGCCGGTCGACAGGGTGGGGCTCTGGAAACACCATATATTTT
TRBD1 15 TRBJ2-7 TRBV11-3 NA CASSHPGTGRYEQYF TGTGCCAGCAGCCACCCCGGGACAGGGAGATACGAGCAGTACTTC
NA 17 TRBJ2-7 TRBV2 NA CASSEPTRRGDLYEQYF TGTGCCAGCAGTGAACCGACACGTCGGGGAGACCTCTACGAGCAGTACTTC
TRBD1 16 TRBJ2-3 TRBV7-8 NA CASSSSGGRSTDTQYF TGTGCCAGCAGCTCCTCAGGGGGTAGGAGCACAGATACGCAGTATTTT
TRBD1 13 TRBJ1-2 TRBV7-8 NA CASSWDRVYGYTF TGTGCCAGCAGCTGGGACAGGGTCTATGGCTACACCTTC
TRBD1 16 TRBJ2-7 TRBV18 once CASSPLGQGMADEQYF TGTGCCAGCTCACCTCTGGGACAGGGTATGGCGGACGAGCAGTACTTC
NA 15 TRBJ1-2 TRBV5-1 NA CASNPGTGNFYGYTF TGCGCCAGCAACCCCGGAACGGGAAATTTTTATGGCTACACCTTC
NA 11 TRBJ2-5 TRBV4-1 NA CASSSQETQYF TGCGCCAGCAGCTCGCAAGAGACCCAGTACTTC
NA 15 TRBJ1-2 TRBV5-8 few CASSFAGRNNYGYTF TGTGCCAGCAGCTTCGCGGGACGGAATAACTATGGCTACACCTTC
NA 12 TRBJ1-1 TRBV27 NA CASSSGWGEAFF TGTGCCAGCAGTTCGGGGTGGGGTGAAGCTTTCTTT
TRBD1 15 TRBJ2-3 TRBV5-1 NA CASSWQGAQSDTQYF TGCGCCAGCAGCTGGCAGGGGGCGCAGTCAGATACGCAGTATTTT
NA 14 TRBJ2-1 TRBV27 NA CASGPRRVSNEQFF TGTGCCAGCGGTCCTCGGAGGGTCAGCAATGAGCAGTTCTTC
NA 13 TRBJ1-1 TRBV19 NA CASSARGGTEAFF TGTGCCAGTAGCGCCAGGGGTGGCACTGAAGCTTTCTTT
TRBD1 15 TRBJ2-7 TRBV5-1 once CASSPEGQGSYEQYF TGCGCCAGCAGCCCCGAGGGACAGGGTTCCTACGAGCAGTACTTC
NA 13 TRBJ2-7 TRBV5-4 NA CASSLVGGDEQYF TGTGCCAGCAGCCTCGTTGGGGGCGACGAGCAGTACTTC
NA 17 TRBJ1-2 TRBV7-6 NA CASSPRSGGVSNYGYTF TGTGCCAGCAGTCCAAGATCGGGGGGCGTCTCTAACTATGGCTACACCTTC
TRBD1 19 TRBJ2-6 TRBV2 few CASSDVGDRGSSGANVLTF TGTGCCAGCAGTGATGTAGGGGACAGGGGTAGCTCTGGGGCCAACGTCCTGACTTTC
NA 14 TRBJ2-7 TRBV6-5 NA CASRNGGGFGEQYF TGTGCCAGCAGAAACGGCGGAGGGTTTGGGGAGCAGTACTTC
NA 14 TRBJ1-6 TRBV5-1 few CASSLAGNNSPLHF TGCGCCAGCAGCTTGGCGGGAAATAATTCACCCCTCCACTTT
NA 14 TRBJ1-5 TRBV18 few CASSPGRLTQPQHF TGTGCCAGCTCACCAGGCAGATTAACCCAGCCCCAGCATTTT
NA 13 TRBJ1-2 TRBV11-2 NA CASSEAQGNGYTF TGTGCCAGCAGCGAAGCACAGGGAAACGGCTACACCTTC
NA 14 TRBJ1-4 TRBV5-6 NA CASSFREYEGKLFF TGTGCCAGCAGCTTTCGAGAATATGAGGGAAAACTGTTTTTT
TRBD2 16 TRBJ2-3 TRBV6-4 once CASSLGGGRLRDTQYF TGTGCCAGCAGTTTAGGCGGGGGGAGGTTGAGAGATACGCAGTATTTT
NA 12 TRBJ2-2 TRBV9 NA CASSSGAGELFF TGTGCCAGCAGCTCAGGGGCCGGGGAGCTGTTTTTT
NA 17 TRBJ1-3 TRBV7-8 NA CASSLNSGAYSGNTIYF TGTGCCAGCAGCCTTAACAGTGGGGCCTACTCTGGAAACACCATATATTTT
TRBD2 15 TRBJ2-3 TRBV5-8 NA CASSFFGGSTDTQYF TGTGCCAGCAGCTTCTTCGGGGGGAGCACAGATACGCAGTATTTT
NA 17 TRBJ2-1 TRBV19 NA CASSTPFPVAENNEQFF TGTGCCAGTAGCACACCCTTCCCCGTGGCAGAAAACAATGAGCAGTTCTTC
TRBD2 15 TRBJ2-3 TRBV5-1 NA CASSWGPREGNTQYF TGCGCCAGCAGCTGGGGCCCCCGGGAGGGCAATACGCAGTATTTT
TRBD1 19 TRBJ2-6 TRBV27 once CASRSIWAGGASGANVLTF TGTGCCAGCAGATCGATCTGGGCAGGGGGCGCTTCTGGGGCCAACGTCCTGACTTTC
NA 15 TRBJ1-1 TRBV4-3 NA CASSQEEGVDTEAFF TGCGCCAGCAGCCAAGAGGAGGGAGTCGACACTGAAGCTTTCTTT
NA 14 TRBJ1-6 TRBV6-1 once CASSTTSSGWSLHF TGTGCCAGCAGTACCACAAGTTCGGGTTGGTCCCTCCACTTT
TRBD2 14 TRBJ2-5 TRBV27 NA CASRELADQETQYF TGTGCCAGCAGGGAACTAGCGGACCAAGAGACCCAGTACTTC
NA 12 TRBJ2-3 TRBV27 NA CASRDNPDTQYF TGTGCCAGCCGGGACAACCCAGATACGCAGTATTTT
TRBD2 16 TRBJ2-5 TRBV7-6 NA CASSLVGGSPQETQYF TGTGCCAGCAGCTTAGTTGGCGGGAGTCCCCAAGAGACCCAGTACTTC
TRBD1 11 TRBJ2-7 TRBV20-1 NA CSAGTGSAQYF TGCAGTGCGGGGACAGGAAGCGCCCAGTATTTC
TRBD1 15 TRBJ1-2 TRBV6-5 NA CASSYGPGQGVGYTF TGTGCCAGCAGTTACGGCCCGGGACAGGGTGTAGGCTACACCTTC
NA 15 TRBJ2-3 TRBV11-1 NA CASSLIAVSADTQYF TGTGCCAGCAGCTTAATAGCAGTGTCAGCAGATACGCAGTATTTT
TRBD1 15 TRBJ1-3 TRBV4-1 NA CASSQDAGGGNTIYF TGCGCCAGCAGCCAAGATGCAGGGGGCGGAAACACCATATATTTT
TRBD1 16 TRBJ1-4 TRBV28 NA CASRGQGAATNEKLFF TGTGCCAGCAGGGGACAGGGGGCGGCAACTAATGAAAAACTGTTTTTT
NA 12 TRBJ1-1 TRBV6-6 NA CASSLHNTEAFF TGTGCCAGCAGTTTACACAACACTGAAGCTTTCTTT
NA 13 TRBJ1-2 TRBV6-5 NA CAARRSESYGYTF TGTGCCGCCCGTCGAAGTGAGAGTTATGGCTACACCTTC
TRBD1 13 TRBJ1-1 TRBV10-2 few CASSDRGRTEAFF TGCGCCAGCAGTGACAGGGGGCGTACTGAAGCTTTCTTT
TRBD1 17 TRBJ2-5 TRBV7-2 NA CASSATRGTGIAETQYF TGTGCCAGCAGCGCGACTAGGGGGACAGGGATTGCGGAGACCCAGTACTTC
NA 14 TRBJ1-2 TRBV19 NA CASSIHREPYGYTF TGTGCCAGTAGTATACACAGGGAGCCCTATGGCTACACCTTC
TRBD1 18 TRBJ1-6 TRBV7-8 NA CASSLPGQASSYNSPLHF TGTGCCAGCAGCTTGCCGGGACAGGCGAGCTCCTATAATTCACCCCTCCACTTT
NA 15 TRBJ1-1 TRBV5-6 NA CASSVPQGRNTEAFF TGTGCCAGCAGCGTACCTCAGGGCCGGAACACTGAAGCTTTCTTT
TRBD1 14 TRBJ1-1 TRBV4-2 NA CASSQPDRATEAFF TGTGCCAGCAGCCAACCAGACAGGGCTACCGAAGCTTTCTTT
NA 13 TRBJ1-6 TRBV2 NA CASQDSFNSPLHF TGTGCCAGCCAGGACAGCTTTAATTCACCCCTCCACTTT
NA 16 TRBJ1-1 TRBV28 NA CASSPPTGDVNTEAFF TGTGCCAGCAGTCCCCCGACAGGAGACGTGAACACTGAGGCTTTCTTT
NA 16 TRBJ2-7 TRBV7-2 NA CASSPRSGVQRHEQYF TGTGCCAGCAGCCCTCGAAGTGGGGTGCAGCGGCACGAGCAGTACTTC